A selection of T cell receptor beta chains follows, all from one sample in a study of blood T cell repertoires in COVID-19. Some clones are missing from TCRdb's copy, which holds only in-frame ones; the method was immunoSEQ multiplex PCR. The table lists fewer than 250,000 clones, approximately 84% of them singletons. Material: peripheral blood. These receptors originate from a woman of 80 years or more with acute or convalescent COVID-19. Each CDR3 is given with its conserved first and last residue. The D gene is left open where the match is weak. Size is stated for part of the rows, as once, few or many counts, or as a class when the clone is expanded.

size	V	J	D	CDR3	DNA
-	TRBV5-1	TRBJ2-5	TRBD2	CASSQSGLQETQYF	TGCGCCAGCAGCCAATCGGGACTACAAGAGACCCAGTACTTC
-	TRBV4-3	TRBJ2-7	TRBD2	CASSQEVLRLREGLAYEQYF	TGCGCCAGCAGCCAAGAGGTGTTAAGATTACGGGAGGGACTTGCCTACGAGCAGTACTTC
once	TRBV12-3/TRBV12-4	TRBJ2-3	-	CASSFNTDTQYF	TGTGCCAGCAGTTTCAACACAGATACGCAGTATTTT
-	TRBV7-2	TRBJ2-4	-	CASSLGLLDAIQYF	TGTGCCAGCAGCTTGGGACTCCTCGATGCCATTCAGTACTTC
-	TRBV28	TRBJ2-3	TRBD2	CASSPTSGGRTDTQYF	TGTGCCAGCAGTCCCACTAGCGGGGGGCGCACAGATACGCAGTATTTT
-	TRBV7-2	TRBJ1-3	TRBD1	CASSLNQGGSGNTIYF	TGTGCCAGCAGCTTAAACCAGGGGGGCTCTGGAAACACCATATATTTT
-	TRBV7-2	TRBJ1-4	-	CASSFGVTNEKLFF	TGTGCCAGCAGCTTCGGGGTAACTAATGAAAAACTGTTTTTT
-	TRBV14	TRBJ2-7	-	CASSVRGLSYEQYF	TGTGCCAGCAGCGTACGTGGCCTCTCCTACGAGCAGTACTTC
once	TRBV5-6	TRBJ1-2	TRBD1	CASSSGQGYSLYGYTF	TGTGCCAGCAGCTCGGGACAGGGGTATTCCCTCTATGGCTACACCTTC
once	TRBV29-1	TRBJ1-2	-	CSVEVTGRNYGYTF	TGCAGCGTTGAAGTTACAGGCCGAAACTATGGCTACACCTTC
-	TRBV12-5	TRBJ2-7	TRBD2	CASGLVRLGLRSYEQYF	TGTGCTAGTGGTTTGGTTAGGTTGGGACTAAGGTCCTACGAGCAGTACTTC
-	TRBV28	TRBJ1-1	TRBD1	CASRVGFRDRNTEAFF	TGTGCCAGCCGGGTTGGGTTCCGGGACAGGAACACTGAAGCTTTCTTT
-	TRBV6-2/TRBV6-3	TRBJ2-6	-	CASSYSSSGANVLTF	TGTGCCAGCAGTTACTCCAGCTCTGGGGCCAACGTCCTGACTTTC
-	TRBV6-5	TRBJ1-4	-	CASSRGVNEKLFF	TGTGCCAGCAGCCGGGGGGTTAATGAAAAACTGTTTTTT